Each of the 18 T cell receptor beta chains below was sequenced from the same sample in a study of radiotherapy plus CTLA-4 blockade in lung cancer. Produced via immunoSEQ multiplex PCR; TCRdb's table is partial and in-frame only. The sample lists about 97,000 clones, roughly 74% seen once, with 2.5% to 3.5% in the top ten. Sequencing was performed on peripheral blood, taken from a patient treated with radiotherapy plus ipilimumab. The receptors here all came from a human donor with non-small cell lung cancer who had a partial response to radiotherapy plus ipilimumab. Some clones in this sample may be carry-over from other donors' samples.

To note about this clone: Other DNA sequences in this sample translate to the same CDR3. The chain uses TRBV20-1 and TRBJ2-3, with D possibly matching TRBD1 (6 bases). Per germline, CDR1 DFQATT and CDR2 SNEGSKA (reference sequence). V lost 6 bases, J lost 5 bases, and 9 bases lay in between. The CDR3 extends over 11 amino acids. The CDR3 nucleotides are TGCAGTGCAACGACAGGAGATACGCAGTATTTT. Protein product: CSATTGDTQYF.

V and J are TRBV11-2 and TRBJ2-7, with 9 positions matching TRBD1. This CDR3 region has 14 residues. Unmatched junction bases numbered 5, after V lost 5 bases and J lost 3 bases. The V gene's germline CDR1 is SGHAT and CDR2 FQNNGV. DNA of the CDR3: TGTGCCAGCAGCGACCGGGACAGGGACTACGAGCAGTACTTC. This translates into CASSDRDRDYEQYF.

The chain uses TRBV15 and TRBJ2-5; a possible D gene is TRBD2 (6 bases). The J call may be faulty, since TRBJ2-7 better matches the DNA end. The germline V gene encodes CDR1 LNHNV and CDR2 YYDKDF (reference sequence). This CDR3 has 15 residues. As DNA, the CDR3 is TGTGCCACCAGCAGAGAAGGGCGGGGAGATACCGAGCAGTACTTC. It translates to CATSREGRGDTEQYF.

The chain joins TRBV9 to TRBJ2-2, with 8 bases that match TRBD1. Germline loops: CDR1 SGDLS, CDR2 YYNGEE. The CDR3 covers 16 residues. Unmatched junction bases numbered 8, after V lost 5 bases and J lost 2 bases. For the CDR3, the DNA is TGTGCCAGCAGGAGAGGACAGGGACAAAACACCGGGGAGCTGTTTTTT. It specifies CASRRGQGQNTGELFF. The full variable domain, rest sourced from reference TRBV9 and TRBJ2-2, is DSGVTQTPKHLITATGQRVTLRCSPRSGDLSVYWYQQSLDQGLQFLIQYYNGEERAKGNILERFSAQQFPDLHSELNLSSLELGDSALYFCASRRGQGQNTGELFFGEGSRLTVL.

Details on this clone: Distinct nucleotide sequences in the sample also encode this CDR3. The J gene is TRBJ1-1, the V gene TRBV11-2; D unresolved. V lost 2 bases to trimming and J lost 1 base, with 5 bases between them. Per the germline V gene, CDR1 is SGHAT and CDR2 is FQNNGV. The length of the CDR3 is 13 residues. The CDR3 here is CASSLSGNTEAFF. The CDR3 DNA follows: TGTGCCAGCAGCTTATCCGGGAACACTGAAGCTTTCTTT.

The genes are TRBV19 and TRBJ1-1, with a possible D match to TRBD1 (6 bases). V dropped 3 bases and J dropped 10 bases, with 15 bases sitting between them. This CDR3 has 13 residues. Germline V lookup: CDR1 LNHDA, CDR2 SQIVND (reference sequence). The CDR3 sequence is CASSIRSGGAAFF. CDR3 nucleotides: TGTGCCAGTAGTATTCGGAGTGGGGGGGCAGCTTTCTTT.

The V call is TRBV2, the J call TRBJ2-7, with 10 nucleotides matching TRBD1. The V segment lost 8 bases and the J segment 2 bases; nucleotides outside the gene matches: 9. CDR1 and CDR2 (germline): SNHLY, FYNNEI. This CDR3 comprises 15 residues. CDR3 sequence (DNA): TGTGCCAGCTTAAGAGCTGGACAGGGGGCCTACGAGCAGTACTTC. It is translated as CASLRAGQGAYEQYF.

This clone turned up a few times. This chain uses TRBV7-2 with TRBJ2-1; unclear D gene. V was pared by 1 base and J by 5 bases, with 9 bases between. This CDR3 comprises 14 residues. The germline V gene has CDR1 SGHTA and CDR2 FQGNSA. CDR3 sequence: CASSLVLINNEQFF. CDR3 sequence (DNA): TGTGCCAGCAGCTTAGTACTGATCAACAATGAGCAGTTCTTC.

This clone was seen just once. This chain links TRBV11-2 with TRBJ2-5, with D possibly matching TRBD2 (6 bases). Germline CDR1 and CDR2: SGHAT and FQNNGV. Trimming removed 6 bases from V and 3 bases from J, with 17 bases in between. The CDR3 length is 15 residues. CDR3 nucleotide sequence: TGTGCCAGCAGGGTCACTGCGGGATGGGAAGAGACCCAGTACTTC. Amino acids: CASRVTAGWEETQYF.

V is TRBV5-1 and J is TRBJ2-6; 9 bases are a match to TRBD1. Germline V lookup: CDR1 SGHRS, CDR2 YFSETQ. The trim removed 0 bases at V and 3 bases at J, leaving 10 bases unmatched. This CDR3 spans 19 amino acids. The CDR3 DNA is TGCGCCAGCAGCTTGGCTAGGGGACAGGGAATTGGTGGGGCCAACGTCCTGACTTTC. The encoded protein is CASSLARGQGIGGANVLTF.

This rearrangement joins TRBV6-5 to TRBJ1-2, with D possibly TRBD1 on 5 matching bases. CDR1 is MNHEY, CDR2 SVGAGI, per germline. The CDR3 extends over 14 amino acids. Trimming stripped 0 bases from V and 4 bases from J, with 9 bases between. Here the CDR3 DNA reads TGTGCCAGCAGTTACTCTGGGGCAGGCTATGGCTACACCTTC. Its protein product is CASSYSGAGYGYTF.

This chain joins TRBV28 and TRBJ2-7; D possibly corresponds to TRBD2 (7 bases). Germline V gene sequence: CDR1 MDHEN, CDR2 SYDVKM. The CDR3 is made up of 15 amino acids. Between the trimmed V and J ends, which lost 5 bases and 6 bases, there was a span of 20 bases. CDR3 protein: CASSAAGAPAPEQYF. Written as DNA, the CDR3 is TGTGCCAGCAGTGCGGCGGGGGCCCCGGCCCCCGAGCAGTACTTC.

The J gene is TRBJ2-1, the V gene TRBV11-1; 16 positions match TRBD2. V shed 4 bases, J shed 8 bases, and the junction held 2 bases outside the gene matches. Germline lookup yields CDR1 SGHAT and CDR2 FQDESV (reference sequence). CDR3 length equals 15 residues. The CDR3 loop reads CASSSGLAGGHEQFF. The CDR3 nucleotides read TGTGCCAGCAGCTCGGGACTAGCGGGAGGGCATGAGCAGTTCTTC. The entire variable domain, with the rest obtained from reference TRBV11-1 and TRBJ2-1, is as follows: EAEVAQSPRYKITEKSQAVAFWCDPISGHATLYWYRQILGQGPELLVQFQDESVVDDSQLPKDRFSAERLKGVDSTLKIQPAELGDSAMYLCASSSGLAGGHEQFFGPGTRLTVL.

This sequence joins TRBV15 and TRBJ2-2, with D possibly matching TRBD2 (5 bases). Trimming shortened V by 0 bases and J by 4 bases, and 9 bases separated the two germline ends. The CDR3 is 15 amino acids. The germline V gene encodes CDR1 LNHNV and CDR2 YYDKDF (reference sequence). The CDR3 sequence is CATSRETRVTGELFF. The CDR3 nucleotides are TGTGCCACCAGCAGAGAAACGCGGGTCACCGGGGAGCTGTTTTTT. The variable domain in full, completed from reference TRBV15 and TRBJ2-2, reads DAMVIQNPRYQVTQFGKPVTLSCSQTLNHNVMYWYQQKSSQAPKLLFHYYDKDFNNEADTPDNFQSRRPNTSFCFLDIRSPGLGDTAMYLCATSRETRVTGELFFGEGSRLTVL.

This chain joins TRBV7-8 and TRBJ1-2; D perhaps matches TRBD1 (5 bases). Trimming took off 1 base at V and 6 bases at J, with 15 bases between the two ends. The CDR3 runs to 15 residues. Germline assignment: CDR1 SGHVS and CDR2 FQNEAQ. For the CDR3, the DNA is TGTGCCAGCAGCTTAGTCCGACAGAAATCAGATGGCTACACCTTC. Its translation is CASSLVRQKSDGYTF.

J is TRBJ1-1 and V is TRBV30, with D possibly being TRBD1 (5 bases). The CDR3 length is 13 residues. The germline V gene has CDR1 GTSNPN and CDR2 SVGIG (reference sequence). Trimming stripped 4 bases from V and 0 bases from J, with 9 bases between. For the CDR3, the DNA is TGTGCCTGGAAAAGACAGATGAACACTGAAGCTTTCTTT. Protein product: CAWKRQMNTEAFF.

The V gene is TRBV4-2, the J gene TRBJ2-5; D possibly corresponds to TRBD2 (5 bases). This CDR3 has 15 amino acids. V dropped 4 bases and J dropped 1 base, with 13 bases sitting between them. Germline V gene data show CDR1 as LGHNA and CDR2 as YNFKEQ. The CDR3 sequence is CASSPSPSCQETQYF. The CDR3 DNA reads TGTGCCAGCAGCCCCTCCCCTAGCTGCCAAGAGACCCAGTACTTC.

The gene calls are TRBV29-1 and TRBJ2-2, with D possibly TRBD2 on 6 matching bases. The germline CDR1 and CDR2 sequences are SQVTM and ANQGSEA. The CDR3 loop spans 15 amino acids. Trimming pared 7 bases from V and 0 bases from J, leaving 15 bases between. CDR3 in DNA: TGCAGCGCAGGGACTCCCTTCGCGAACACCGGGGAGCTGTTTTTT. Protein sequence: CSAGTPFANTGELFF.